This TCR beta chain was retrieved from a study of T cell responses to AZD1222 COVID-19 vaccine. Study outcomes and limitations: Repertoire samples came only from after the peak T cell response. Among vaccine-associated CD4 TCRs, coverage spanned spike, with dominance at 160-218 and 743-854.

Sequenced by immunoSEQ multiplex PCR; TCRdb stores in-frame clones only, minus some. The sample has tens of thousands of clones; around 90% are singletons. For this clone: Its antigen is undetermined.

With 0 bases removed from V and 0 bases from J, the gap between germline ends came to 10 bases. This CDR3 region has 17 residues. CDR1 is SGHNT and CDR2 is YYREEE in the germline V gene (reference sequence). The J gene is TRBJ2-6, the V gene TRBV5-4; perhaps D is TRBD1 or TRBD2 (5 bases each). The source was peripheral blood, collected on day 0 of AZD1222 vaccination. This sequence was found in an adult in good health. The CDR3 DNA sequence: TGTGCCAGCAGCTTGGCGGGACGGAGCTCTGGGGCCAACGTCCTGACTTTC. It is translated as CASSLAGRSSGANVLTF.